This T cell receptor beta chain was profiled in a study of cytomegalovirus exposure and HLA in healthy donors. The donors were healthy bone marrow donors. At collection, donors were nominally healthy, but unrecorded immune exposures were probable. Study-wide results and limits: Some public TCRs appeared in many individuals, while most sequences were rare. Analyzed later, association rates of TCRs varied across HLA loci, with DRB1 most and HLA-C fewest.

The PCR contained 60 Vbeta and 13 Jbeta primers. TCRdb keeps only in-frame clones here, not all; method: immunoSEQ multiplex PCR. The data contain some 170,000 clones, about 80% of them singletons. Looked up from germline, CDR1 is SSHAT and CDR2 is FNYEAQ (reference sequence). Trimming pared 5 bases from V and 6 bases from J, leaving 16 bases between. The CDR3 is 14 residues long. As regards this clone: Its antigen is as yet unknown.

The sample comprised PBMCs. The receptor comes from a woman aged 45-65 years in good health and CMV-seronegative. The chain combines TRBV7-7 with TRBJ1-2; D ambiguous. The CDR3 loop reads CASSPSLQDNGYTF. CDR3 in DNA: TGTGCCAGCAGCCCTTCCCTTCAAGACAATGGCTACACCTTC.